The rows below give T cell receptor beta chains drawn from one sample of a study of blood T cells in healthy people across ages. TCRdb re-called the 5' RACE reads through MiXCR, storing one row per CDR3 protein. The sample records about 670,000 distinct CDR3 sequences, roughly two fifths being singletons. What was sequenced was blood. The receptors stem from a man aged 80 or over in good health. Each CDR3 is given with its conserved first and last residue. The order of the fields is V gene, CDR3 protein.

V gene: TRBV11-1; CDR3 protein: CASTPGRDRVQDTQYF
V gene: TRBV30; CDR3 protein: CAWSQGAGYGYTF
V gene: TRBV6-5; CDR3 protein: CASSNGGASSYNEQFF
V gene: TRBV7-2; CDR3 protein: CASSVGYYEQYF
V gene: TRBV6-2/TRBV6-3; CDR3 protein: CASSYQGQFSTDTQYF
V gene: TRBV20-1; CDR3 protein: CSATGEGPRNYEQYF
V gene: TRBV4-2; CDR3 protein: CASSRARGSTNEQFF
V gene: TRBV6-6; CDR3 protein: CASSGGAYEQYF
V gene: TRBV20-1; CDR3 protein: CSAPPGRRGTDTQYF
V gene: TRBV4-3; CDR3 protein: CASSQDTGNQDEKLFF
V gene: TRBV11-3; CDR3 protein: CASSLTMNTEAFF
V gene: TRBV5-1; CDR3 protein: CASSLGQREDEQYF
V gene: TRBV2; CDR3 protein: CASSELAGTDTQYF
V gene: TRBV3-1; CDR3 protein: CASSQSHGAKNIQYF
V gene: TRBV20-1; CDR3 protein: CSGAGGSNEQFF
V gene: TRBV20-1; CDR3 protein: CSAALAGFNNERFF
V gene: TRBV20-1; CDR3 protein: CSAPTSGGASFF
V gene: TRBV29-1; CDR3 protein: CSVRLAGAREQYF
V gene: TRBV6-2/TRBV6-3; CDR3 protein: CASSYFGTSGGYNEQFF
V gene: TRBV18; CDR3 protein: CASSPRTSGGPETQYF
V gene: TRBV11-2; CDR3 protein: CASSLGVAPGTDTQYF
V gene: TRBV30; CDR3 protein: CAWSRQEGGYTF
V gene: TRBV27; CDR3 protein: CAGSFVAGVGETQYF
V gene: TRBV18; CDR3 protein: CASSRRTGTYEQYF
V gene: TRBV6-5; CDR3 protein: CASSYTSVDPYEQYF
V gene: TRBV9; CDR3 protein: CASSSRATGLGGEQFF
V gene: TRBV7-2; CDR3 protein: CASSPWGSGGSQETQYF
V gene: TRBV5-1; CDR3 protein: CASSSQQGWDPRETQYF
V gene: TRBV5-1; CDR3 protein: CASSAPGPATNEKLFF
V gene: TRBV21-1; CDR3 protein: CASSKAKRTYEQYF
V gene: TRBV7-2; CDR3 protein: CASSLASRASEQYF
V gene: TRBV6-2/TRBV6-3; CDR3 protein: CASSSMGYEQFF
V gene: TRBV25-1; CDR3 protein: CASSEGTSGGARDTQYF
V gene: TRBV6-2/TRBV6-3; CDR3 protein: CASSYKSGHSNINYGYTF
V gene: TRBV7-8; CDR3 protein: CASSLVRQGAKSYNSPLHF
V gene: TRBV5-4; CDR3 protein: CASSPRGAGETQYF
V gene: TRBV7-3; CDR3 protein: CASSLTSGHSYNEQFF
V gene: TRBV9; CDR3 protein: CASSVALGGGLTYNEQYF
V gene: TRBV20-1; CDR3 protein: CSARDYGGESTDTQYF
V gene: TRBV20-1; CDR3 protein: CSAGSPGGAGYTF
V gene: TRBV7-2; CDR3 protein: CASSQTSGGFVDTQYF
V gene: TRBV12-3/TRBV12-4; CDR3 protein: CASSFVSAERGDTEAFF
V gene: TRBV7-2; CDR3 protein: CASSLAGSLEQYF
V gene: TRBV28; CDR3 protein: CASSLQGGENIQYF
V gene: TRBV2; CDR3 protein: CASRRDSEETQYF
V gene: TRBV12-3/TRBV12-4; CDR3 protein: CASSLAGTSYERYF
V gene: TRBV28; CDR3 protein: CASSSRSGANVLTF
V gene: TRBV12-3/TRBV12-4; CDR3 protein: CASTLAGGTKNIQYF
V gene: TRBV4-3; CDR3 protein: CASSQAGQTSAHEQFF
V gene: TRBV20-1; CDR3 protein: CSAISGGKDTQYF